The next 14 T cell receptor beta chains were all read from a single sample in a study of cytomegalovirus exposure and HLA in healthy donors. The PCR employed 60 Vbeta primers together with 13 Jbeta primers. Repertoires were generated with immunoSEQ multiplex PCR, while TCRdb's copy carries only in-frame clones and drops some. The sample has under 100,000 clones; over 60% are singletons. The sample comprised PBMCs. All receptors derive from a human donor in good health.

V is TRBV7-2 and J is TRBJ2-7, with 9 bases that match TRBD1. This CDR3 has 16 residues. The V gene end was trimmed by 0 bases and the J gene end by 2 bases; junction bases not matched to a gene: 5. CDR1 is SGHTA and CDR2 is FQGNSA in the germline V gene. CDR3: CASSLAGTGLPYEQYF. DNA for the CDR3: TGTGCCAGCAGCTTAGCGGGGACAGGGCTCCCCTACGAGCAGTACTTC.

The V call is TRBV15, the J call TRBJ1-4; 7 bases line up with TRBD1. Germline lookup yields CDR1 LNHNV and CDR2 YYDKDF (reference sequence). The ends lost 1 base at V and 5 bases at J; junction bases unmatched: 4. The CDR3 spans 15 residues. The DNA for the CDR3 is TGTGCCACCAGCAGAGTACCCAGGGGGAATGAAAAACTGTTTTTT. The encoded protein is CATSRVPRGNEKLFF.

The CDR3 reads CASSLRPTDTEAFF. The CDR3 DNA reads as TGTGCCAGCAGCTTGCGCCCTACGGACACTGAAGCTTTCTTT. This chain joins TRBV5-6 and TRBJ1-1; D not certain. V was trimmed by 1 base and J by 3 bases, leaving 10 bases between them. The CDR3 runs 14 residues. Germline V gene sequence: CDR1 SGHDT, CDR2 YYEEEE.

V and J are TRBV15 and TRBJ1-1; possibly TRBD1 for D (5 bases). CDR1 is LNHNV and CDR2 is YYDKDF in the germline V gene (reference sequence). With 6 bases removed from V and 1 base from J, the gap between germline ends came to 9 bases. The CDR3 is made up of 13 amino acids. This CDR3 is CATRATGNTEAFF. CDR3 bases: TGTGCCACCAGAGCAACAGGGAACACTGAAGCTTTCTTT.

The gene calls are TRBV27 and TRBJ2-7; TRBD2 matches 7 bases. Per germline, CDR1 MNHEY and CDR2 SMNVEV (reference sequence). The CDR3 is 14 amino acids. V shed 3 bases and J 4 bases; nucleotides not matched to a gene: 6. The DNA for the CDR3 is TGTGCCAGCAGTTTCCCCGGGACTACTTACGAGCAGTACTTC. Its translation: CASSFPGTTYEQYF.

CDR3 nucleotides: TGCAGTGCTAGAGAAGTCGGTACGCAGTATTTT. Its translation: CSAREVGTQYF. The rearrangement uses TRBV20-1 and TRBJ2-3; the D is unclear. This CDR3 has 11 amino acids. Trimming left V 0 bases short and J 8 bases short, with 6 bases between. Germline CDR1 is DFQATT and CDR2 is SNEGSKA (reference sequence).

A few counts support this clone. The J gene is TRBJ2-1, the V gene TRBV10-3; possibly TRBD2 for D (5 bases). Between the trimmed V and J ends, which lost 5 bases and 7 bases, there was a span of 12 bases. Per the germline V gene, CDR1 is ENHRY and CDR2 is SYGVKD. This CDR3 is built from 13 residues. CDR3: CAISLDSRNEQFF. The CDR3 DNA reads as TGTGCCATCAGTCTGGACTCGCGGAATGAGCAGTTCTTC.

V and J are TRBV6-1 and TRBJ2-3, with 11 positions matching TRBD2. The germline CDR1 and CDR2 sequences are MNHNS and SASEGT. The CDR3 totals 15 residues. With V trimmed by 9 bases and J by 2 bases, 7 bases remained unmatched. The CDR3 region is CASDIAGGFTDTQYF. In DNA form, the CDR3 reads TGTGCCAGTGACATAGCGGGGGGGTTCACAGATACGCAGTATTTT.

The rearrangement joins TRBV6-6 to TRBJ1-1; maybe TRBD1 (6 bases). The CDR3 runs 12 residues. V was trimmed by 10 bases and J by 3 bases, leaving 12 bases between them. Germline CDR1 MNHNY, CDR2 SVGAGI (reference sequence). In DNA form, the CDR3 reads TGTGCCACCTACAGGGTAGACACTGAAGCTTTCTTT. This encodes CATYRVDTEAFF.

V usage is TRBV7-6 and J usage is TRBJ2-5; 8 nucleotides align to TRBD1. V lost 2 bases, J lost 1 base, and 3 bases stayed unmatched. From germline, CDR1 is SGHVS and CDR2 FNYEAQ. This CDR3 comprises 15 residues. The CDR3 DNA reads TGTGCCAGCAGCTTAAGACAGGGGACCCAAGAGACCCAGTACTTC. Translating gives CASSLRQGTQETQYF.

CDR3 in DNA: TGTGCCAGCAGTTATGGGGGGGGTTCCTACGAGCAGTACTTC. This gives the protein CASSYGGGSYEQYF. The rearrangement links TRBV6-5 to TRBJ2-5, with TRBD2 matching over 7 bases. The J call may not be correct, given that the DNA end is closer to TRBJ2-7. Germline assignment: CDR1 MNHEY and CDR2 SVGAGI. The CDR3 totals 14 residues.

This sequence joins TRBV5-1 and TRBJ2-1; TRBD2 matches 10 bases. Trimming took 5 bases from V and 3 from J; bases not matched to a gene: 8. The CDR3 is 16 residues long. Germline loops: CDR1 SGHRS, CDR2 YFSETQ. CDR3 DNA: TGCGCCAGCAGGATATGGACTAGCGGAAACTACAATGAGCAGTTCTTC. This translates into CASRIWTSGNYNEQFF. Based on the CDR3 plus reference TRBV5-1 and TRBJ2-1, the full variable domain is KAGVTQTPRYLIKTRGQQVTLSCSPISGHRSVSWYQQTPGQGLQFLFEYFSETQRNKGNFPGRFSGRQFSNSRSEMNVSTLELGDSALYLCASRIWTSGNYNEQFFGPGTRLTVL.

V usage is TRBV2 and J usage is TRBJ2-1, with 10 bases matching TRBD2. V shed 6 bases and J 3 bases; nucleotides not matched to a gene: 8. Germline CDR1 reads SNHLY; CDR2 reads FYNNEI. The CDR3 runs to 16 residues. The CDR3 DNA reads TGTGCCAGCAGCGAGGGGACTAGCGAGTACTACAATGAGCAGTTCTTC. It specifies CASSEGTSEYYNEQFF.

This clone occurred many times. V usage is TRBV27 and J usage is TRBJ1-6, with TRBD1 matching 12 bases. The ends lost 5 bases at V and 2 bases at J; junction bases unmatched: 4. Germline V gene sequence: CDR1 MNHEY, CDR2 SMNVEV (reference sequence). The CDR3 contains 17 residues. The CDR3 spells CASSQGQGATYNSPLHF. In DNA form, the CDR3 reads TGTGCCAGCAGTCAGGGACAGGGGGCTACCTATAATTCACCCCTCCACTTT.